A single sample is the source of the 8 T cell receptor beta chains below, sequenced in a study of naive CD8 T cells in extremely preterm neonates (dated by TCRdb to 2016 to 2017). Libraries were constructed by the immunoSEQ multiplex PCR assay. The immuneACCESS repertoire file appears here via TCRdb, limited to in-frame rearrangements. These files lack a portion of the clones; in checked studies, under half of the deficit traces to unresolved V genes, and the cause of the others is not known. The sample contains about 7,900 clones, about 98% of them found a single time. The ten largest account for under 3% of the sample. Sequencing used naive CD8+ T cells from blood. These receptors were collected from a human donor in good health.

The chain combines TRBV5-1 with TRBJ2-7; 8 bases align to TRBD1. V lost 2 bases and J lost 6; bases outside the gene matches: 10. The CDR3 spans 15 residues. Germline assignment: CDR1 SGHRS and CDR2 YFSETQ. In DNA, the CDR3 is TGCGCCAGCAGCTTTATCACAGGGGGAGATGGCGAGCAGTACTTC. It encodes CASSFITGGDGEQYF.

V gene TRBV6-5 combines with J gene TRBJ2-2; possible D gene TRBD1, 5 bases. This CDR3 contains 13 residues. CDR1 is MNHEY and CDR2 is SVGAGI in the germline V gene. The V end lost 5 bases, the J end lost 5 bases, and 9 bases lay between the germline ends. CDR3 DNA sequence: TGTGCCAGCAGTCCCCCAGGGACCGGGGAGCTGTTTTTT. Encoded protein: CASSPPGTGELFF.

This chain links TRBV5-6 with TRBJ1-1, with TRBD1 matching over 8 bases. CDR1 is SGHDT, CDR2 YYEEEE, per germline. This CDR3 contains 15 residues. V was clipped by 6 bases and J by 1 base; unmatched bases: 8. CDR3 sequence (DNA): TGTGCCAGCACCGGTCCCGGGACAGGGAACACTGAAGCTTTCTTT. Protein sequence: CASTGPGTGNTEAFF. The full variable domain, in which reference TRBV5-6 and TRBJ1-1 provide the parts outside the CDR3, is DAGVTQSPTHLIKTRGQQVTLRCSPKSGHDTVSWYQQALGQGPQFIFQYYEEEERQRGNFPDRFSGHQFPNYSSELNVNALLLGDSALYLCASTGPGTGNTEAFFGQGTRLTVV.

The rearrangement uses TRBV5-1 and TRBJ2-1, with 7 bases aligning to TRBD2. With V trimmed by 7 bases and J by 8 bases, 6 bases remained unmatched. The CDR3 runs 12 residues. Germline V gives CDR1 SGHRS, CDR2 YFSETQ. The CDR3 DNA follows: TGCGCCAGCGGGGGGGTGGGCGATGAGCAGTTCTTC. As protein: CASGGVGDEQFF.

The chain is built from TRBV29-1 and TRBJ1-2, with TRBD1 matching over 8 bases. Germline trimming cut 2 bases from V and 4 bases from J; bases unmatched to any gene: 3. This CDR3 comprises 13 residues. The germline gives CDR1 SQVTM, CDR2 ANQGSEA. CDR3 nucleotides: TGCAGCGTTGAACCGCAGGGGGCCTATGGCTACACCTTC. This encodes CSVEPQGAYGYTF. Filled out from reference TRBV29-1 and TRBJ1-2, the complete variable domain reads SAVISQKPSRDICQRGTSLTIQCQVDSQVTMMFWYRQQPGQSLTLIATANQGSEATYESGFVIDKFPISRPNLTFSTLTVSNMSPEDSSIYLCSVEPQGAYGYTFGSGTRLTVV.

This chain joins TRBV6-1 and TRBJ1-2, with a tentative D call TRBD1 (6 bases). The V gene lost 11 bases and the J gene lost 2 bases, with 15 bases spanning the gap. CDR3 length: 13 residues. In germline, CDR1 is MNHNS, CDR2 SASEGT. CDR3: CASEKQGNYGYTF. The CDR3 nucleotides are TGTGCCTCCGAAAAACAGGGAAACTATGGCTACACCTTC.

In DNA form, the CDR3 reads TGTGCCTGGAATAACCCGCAGGAGCCCCAGCATTTT. This encodes CAWNNPQEPQHF. This chain joins TRBV30 and TRBJ1-5; no reliable D call. Per the germline V gene, CDR1 is GTSNPN and CDR2 is SVGIG (reference sequence). The V end lost 4 bases, the J end lost 8 bases, and 12 bases lay between the germline ends. This CDR3 is 12 amino acids long. Variable domain in full (rest from reference TRBV30 and TRBJ1-5): SQTIHQWPATLVQPVGSPLSLECTVEGTSNPNLYWYRQAAGRGLQLLFYSVGIGQISSEVPQNLSASRPQDRQFILSSKKLLLSDSGFYLCAWNNPQEPQHFGDGTRLSIL.

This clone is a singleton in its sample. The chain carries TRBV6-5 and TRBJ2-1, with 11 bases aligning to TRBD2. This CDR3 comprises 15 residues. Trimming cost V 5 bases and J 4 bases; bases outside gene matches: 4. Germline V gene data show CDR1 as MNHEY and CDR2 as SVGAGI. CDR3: CASSAGTSGYNEQFF. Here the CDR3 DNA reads TGTGCCAGCAGTGCTGGGACTAGCGGTTACAATGAGCAGTTCTTC.